Shown below are 21 T cell receptor beta chains from a single sample sequenced in a study of T cells in Graves' hyperthyroidism and ophthalmopathy. The CDR3 regions of TCR beta were amplified from RNA transcripts. TCR CDR3 regions were first amplified by RT-PCR with HTBI primers. MiXCR was run by TCRdb on the multiplex PCR reads, yielding one entry per CDR3 protein. The table includes around 36,000 distinct CDR3 sequences, roughly 52% detected once. The source material was blood. Receptor source: a man aged 40-50 years with Graves' ophthalmopathy.

Notes on this clonotype: It is likely a read error, because the conserved phenylalanine at the end of the CDR3 is missing. V is TRBV19 and J is TRBJ2-7; TRBD1 is a possible D gene (5 bases). The germline gives CDR1 LNHDA, CDR2 SQIVND (reference sequence). The ends were cut back, 9 bases at V and 0 bases at J, with 12 bases in the middle. The CDR3 is made up of 13 amino acids. In DNA form, the CDR3 reads TGTGCCAGCAAATCTGGGGCCTCCTACGAGCAGTACCTC. As protein: CASKSGASYEQYL.

V and J are TRBV6-5 and TRBJ2-3, with D uncertain. Germline V gene data show CDR1 as MNHEY and CDR2 as SVGAGI. V lost 0 bases, J lost 10 bases, and 8 bases lay in between. The CDR3 is 12 amino acids. The CDR3 is CASSYSRGAQYF. Written as DNA, the CDR3 is TGTGCCAGCAGTTACTCCCGAGGTGCGCAGTATTTT.

There are many counts of this clonotype. This chain uses TRBV4-1 with TRBJ2-6, with D possibly TRBD1 on 6 matching bases. V was clipped by 4 bases and J by 2 bases, with 15 bases between them. The CDR3 contains 17 residues. CDR1 is MGHRA and CDR2 is YSYEKL in the germline V gene. The CDR3 region has the DNA TGCGCCAGCAGCCGGGGGCTCTTACCTACTGGGGCCAACGTCCTGACTTTC. Protein sequence: CASSRGLLPTGANVLTF.

This clonotype was picked up many times. The V call is TRBV29-1, the J call TRBJ2-2; D not resolved. The CDR3 has 14 amino acids. Trimming stripped 0 bases from V and 1 base from J, with 6 bases between. Germline CDR1 SQVTM, CDR2 ANQGSEA. As DNA, the CDR3 is TGCAGCGTTGAAGAGTTCGGGAACACCGGGGAGCTGTTTTTT. As protein: CSVEEFGNTGELFF.

This clonotype showed up just a few times. The V and J genes are TRBV25-1 and TRBJ1-5; D is unresolved. Deletions cut 0 bases from V and 13 bases from J, with 13 bases between. CDR3 size: 13 residues. The V gene's germline CDR1 is MGHDK and CDR2 SYGVNS. CDR3 protein: CASSEYKGGSQHF. CDR3 DNA sequence: TGTGCCAGCAGTGAATATAAGGGAGGGTCTCAGCATTTT.

This chain connects TRBV7-9 to TRBJ1-2, with 8 bases matching TRBD1. Germline trimming cut 4 bases from V and 4 bases from J; bases unmatched to any gene: 11. The germline gives CDR1 SEHNR, CDR2 FQNEAQ (reference sequence). The CDR3 runs 16 residues. CDR3 protein: CASSSARQGTSYGYTF. The CDR3 DNA follows: TGTGCCAGCAGCTCAGCCCGACAGGGGACAAGCTATGGCTACACCTTC.

The V call is TRBV20-1, the J call TRBJ2-3; D is unclear. Deletions cut 3 bases from V and 9 bases from J, with 10 bases between. Germline CDR1 reads DFQATT; CDR2 reads SNEGSKA (reference sequence). The CDR3 covers 11 residues. The CDR3 loop reads CSASPLETQYF. The CDR3 DNA sequence: TGCAGTGCTAGTCCTCTAGAGACGCAGTATTTT.

This clonotype was seen repeatedly, ten times or more. V is TRBV5-1 and J is TRBJ2-2, with D unclear. This CDR3 spans 14 amino acids. Germline V CDR1 and CDR2: SGHRS, YFSETQ. V lost 4 bases and J 2 bases, leaving 9 bases between the germline ends. The chain's CDR3 is CASSPTLNTGELFF. The CDR3, as DNA: TGCGCCAGCAGCCCCACCCTTAACACCGGGGAGCTGTTTTTT.

This clonotype was detected many times. V gene TRBV24-1 combines with J gene TRBJ2-3; possibly TRBD2 for D (6 bases). Trimming stripped 4 bases from V and 4 bases from J, with 14 bases between. This CDR3 is built from 15 residues. Germline V gives CDR1 KGHDR, CDR2 SFDVKD. The DNA of the CDR3 is TGTGCCACCAGTGACCCGAGACTAGGATCAGATACGCAGTATTTT. It encodes CATSDPRLGSDTQYF.

V and J are TRBV24-1 and TRBJ2-1, with 7 nucleotides matching TRBD1. CDR1 KGHDR and CDR2 SFDVKD come from the germline V gene. With V trimmed by 2 bases and J by 1 base, 4 bases remained unmatched. This CDR3 comprises 16 residues. CDR3 residues: CATSDWVQGSYNEQFF. The CDR3 DNA reads as TGTGCCACCAGTGATTGGGTACAGGGGTCCTACAATGAGCAGTTCTTC.

There are many counts of this clonotype. V is TRBV11-2 and J is TRBJ2-5; 10 bases align to TRBD1. Trimming removed 3 bases from V and 5 bases from J; junction bases left unmatched: 9. Germline CDR1 and CDR2: SGHAT and FQNNGV. The CDR3 has 16 residues. This chain's CDR3 is CASSFKGTGAGETQYF. The CDR3 region has the DNA TGTGCCAGCAGCTTTAAAGGGACAGGGGCGGGGGAGACCCAGTACTTC.

Sample share makes this clonotype medium-sized (0.01 to 0.1%). The chain recombines TRBV10-3 with TRBJ2-1; TRBD2 might be the D (5 bases). Germline CDR1 is ENHRY and CDR2 is SYGVKD. The length of the CDR3 is 13 residues. V shed 9 bases and J shed 10 bases, with 19 bases lying between them. The DNA of the CDR3 is TGTGCCATTGGAGAGGGTCAGGTAAGCGAGCAGTTCTTC. Residues: CAIGEGQVSEQFF.

There are many counts of this clonotype. The chain recombines TRBV4-2 with TRBJ2-1; 8 positions match TRBD1. The CDR3 is made up of 15 amino acids. The trim removed 0 bases at V and 6 bases at J, leaving 4 bases unmatched. CDR1 and CDR2 from the germline V gene are LGHNA and YNFKEQ. CDR3 coding DNA: TGTGCCAGCAGCCAAGAAGGAGACAGGGGCAATGAGCAGTTCTTC. This translates into CASSQEGDRGNEQFF.

The chain employs TRBV24-1 and TRBJ1-4; 7 bases match TRBD1. The CDR3 consists of 13 residues. Germline-derived CDR1 and CDR2 are KGHDR and SFDVKD. Losses at the gene ends were 4 bases for V and 8 bases for J; bases not matched to a gene: 3. The CDR3 DNA reads as TGTGCCACCAGTGAGAAGGGACAGGAAAAACTGTTTTTT. The encoded protein is CATSEKGQEKLFF.

The chain recombines TRBV20-1 with TRBJ1-1; D possibly corresponds to TRBD1 (5 bases). The CDR3 sequence is 13 residues long. Germline V gene data show CDR1 as DFQATT and CDR2 as SNEGSKA (reference sequence). Trimming left V 0 bases short and J 9 bases short, with 14 bases between. This CDR3 is CSARDSGSGKAFF. CDR3 bases: TGCAGTGCTAGAGACTCCGGTTCAGGGAAAGCTTTCTTT.

A remark on this clonotype: The junction differs from germline at one of its ends, possibly a read error. The CDR3 bases are TGTGCCTGCAGCGGGGGACAGAGCAACACTGAAGCTTGCTTT. Its protein is CACSGGQSNTEACF. The genes are TRBV7-9 and TRBJ1-1; 7 bases map to TRBD1. The CDR3 is 14 residues long. Germline V CDR1 and CDR2: SEHNR, FQNEAQ (reference sequence). Complete variable domain (other parts from reference TRBV7-9 and TRBJ1-1): DTGVSQNPRHKITKRGQNVTFRCDPISEHNRLYWYRQTLGQGPEFLTYFQNEAQLEKSRLLSDRFSAERPKGSFSTLEIQRTEQGDSAMYLCACSGGQSNTEACFGQGTRLTVV.

This clonotype is labeled as medium-sized (0.01 to 0.1%). This rearrangement joins TRBV24-1 to TRBJ2-7, with D tentatively TRBD2 (6 bases). This CDR3 is 14 amino acids long. The ends were cut back, 4 bases at V and 3 bases at J, with 12 bases in the middle. Germline CDR1 KGHDR, CDR2 SFDVKD. The chain's CDR3 is CATSDPPRDYEQYF. The CDR3 region has the DNA TGTGCCACCAGTGACCCGCCGCGGGACTACGAGCAGTACTTC.

The rearrangement links TRBV19 to TRBJ1-6; weak D call: TRBD1 (6 bases). This CDR3 contains 15 residues. Germline lookup yields CDR1 LNHDA and CDR2 SQIVND (reference sequence). The V end lost 7 bases, the J end lost 7 bases, and 17 bases lay between the germline ends. CDR3 nucleotides: TGTGCCAGTAAGAGGAGTGGGCAGGGGAATTCACCCCTCCACTTT. The encoded protein is CASKRSGQGNSPLHF.

This clonotype was recorded at least ten times. As DNA, the CDR3 is TGCGCCACTACCGAGAGGGCTGATGGGACAGATACGCAGTATTTT. Translation: CATTERADGTDTQYF. The rearrangement joins TRBV5-1 to TRBJ2-3; D perhaps matches TRBD2 (5 bases). CDR1 is SGHRS and CDR2 is YFSETQ in the germline V gene. This CDR3 is built from 15 residues. V dropped 9 bases and J dropped 3 bases, with 20 bases sitting between them.

The chain uses TRBV20-1 and TRBJ1-2; D is uncertain. Germline V gene lookup returns CDR1 DFQATT and CDR2 SNEGSKA (reference sequence). This CDR3 has 12 amino acids. Deletions cut 2 bases from V and 4 bases from J, with 8 bases between. CDR3 in amino acids: CSARLSSYGYTF. In DNA, the CDR3 is TGCAGTGCTAGACTTTCTAGCTATGGCTACACCTTC.

The sample holds many counts of this clonotype. The J gene is TRBJ1-2, the V gene TRBV6-2 or TRBV6-3, with TRBD1 identical over 8 bases. This CDR3 is built from 13 residues. With V trimmed by 6 bases and J by 6 bases, 6 bases remained unmatched. Looked up from germline, CDR1 is MNHEY and CDR2 is SVGEGT. CDR3 nucleotide sequence: TGTGCCAGCAGCGCAGACAGGGGAAATGGCTACACCTTC. This gives the protein CASSADRGNGYTF.